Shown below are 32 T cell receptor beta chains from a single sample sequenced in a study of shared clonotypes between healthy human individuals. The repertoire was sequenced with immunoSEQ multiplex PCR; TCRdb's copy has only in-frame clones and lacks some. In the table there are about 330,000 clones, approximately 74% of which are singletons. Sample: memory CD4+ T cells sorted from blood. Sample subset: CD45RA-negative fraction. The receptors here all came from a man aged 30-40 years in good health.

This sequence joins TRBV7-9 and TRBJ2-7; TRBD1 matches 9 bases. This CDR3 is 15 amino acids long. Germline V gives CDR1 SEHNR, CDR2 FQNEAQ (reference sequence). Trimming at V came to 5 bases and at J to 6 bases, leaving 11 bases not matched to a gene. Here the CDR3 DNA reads TGTGCCAGCAGCCGAACCCGGGACAGGGCCGCCGAGCAGTACTTC. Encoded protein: CASSRTRDRAAEQYF.

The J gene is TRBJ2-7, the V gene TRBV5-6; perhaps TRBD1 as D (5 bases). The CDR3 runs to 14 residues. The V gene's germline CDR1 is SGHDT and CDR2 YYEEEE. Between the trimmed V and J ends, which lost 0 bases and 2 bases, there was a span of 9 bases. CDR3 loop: CASSLGADTYEQYF. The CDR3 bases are TGTGCCAGCAGCTTGGGGGCGGACACCTACGAGCAGTACTTC.

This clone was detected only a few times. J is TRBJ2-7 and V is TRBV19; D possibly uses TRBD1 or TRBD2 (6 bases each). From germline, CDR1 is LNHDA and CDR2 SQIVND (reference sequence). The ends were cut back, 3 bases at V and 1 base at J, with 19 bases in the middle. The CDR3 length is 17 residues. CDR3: CASSIFRRDKFSYEQYF. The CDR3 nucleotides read TGTGCCAGTAGTATCTTCCGGAGGGACAAATTTTCCTACGAGCAGTACTTC.

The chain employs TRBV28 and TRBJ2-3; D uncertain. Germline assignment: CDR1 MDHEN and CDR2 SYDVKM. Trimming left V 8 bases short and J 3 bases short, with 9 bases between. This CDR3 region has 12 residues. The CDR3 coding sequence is TGTGCCAGCCAGGTGTTAACAGATACGCAGTATTTT. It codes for CASQVLTDTQYF.

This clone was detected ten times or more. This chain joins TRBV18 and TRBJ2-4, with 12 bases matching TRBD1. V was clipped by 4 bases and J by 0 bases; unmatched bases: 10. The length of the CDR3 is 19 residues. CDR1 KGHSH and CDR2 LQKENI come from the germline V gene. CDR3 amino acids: CASSRPGTGGLLAKNIQYF. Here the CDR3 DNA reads TGTGCCAGCTCACGCCCCGGGACAGGGGGCTTACTAGCCAAAAACATTCAGTACTTC.

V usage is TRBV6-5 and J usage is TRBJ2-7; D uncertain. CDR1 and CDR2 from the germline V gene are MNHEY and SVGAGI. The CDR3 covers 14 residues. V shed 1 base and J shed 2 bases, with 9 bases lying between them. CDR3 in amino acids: CASSYLGIPYEQYF. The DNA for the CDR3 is TGTGCCAGCAGTTACTTGGGGATCCCCTACGAGCAGTACTTC.

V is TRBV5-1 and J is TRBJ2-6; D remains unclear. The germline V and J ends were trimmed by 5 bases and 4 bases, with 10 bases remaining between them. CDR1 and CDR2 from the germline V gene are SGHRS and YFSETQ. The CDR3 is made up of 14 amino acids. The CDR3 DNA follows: TGCGCCAGCAGGTCCCCCGGGGGGGCCAACGTCCTGACTTTC. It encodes CASRSPGGANVLTF.

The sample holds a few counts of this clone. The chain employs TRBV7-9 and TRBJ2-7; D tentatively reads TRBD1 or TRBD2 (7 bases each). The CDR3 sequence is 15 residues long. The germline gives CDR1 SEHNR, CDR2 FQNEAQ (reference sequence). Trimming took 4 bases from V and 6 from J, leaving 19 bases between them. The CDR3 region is CASSWGGGASGEQYF. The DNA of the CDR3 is TGTGCCAGCAGCTGGGGAGGGGGCGCCAGCGGCGAGCAGTACTTC.

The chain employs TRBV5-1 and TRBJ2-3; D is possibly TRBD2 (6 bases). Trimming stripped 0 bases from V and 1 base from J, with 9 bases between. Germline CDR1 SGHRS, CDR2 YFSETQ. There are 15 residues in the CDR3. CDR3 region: CASSLGGAGTDTQYF. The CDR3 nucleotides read TGCGCCAGCAGCTTGGGCGGGGCCGGCACAGATACGCAGTATTTT.

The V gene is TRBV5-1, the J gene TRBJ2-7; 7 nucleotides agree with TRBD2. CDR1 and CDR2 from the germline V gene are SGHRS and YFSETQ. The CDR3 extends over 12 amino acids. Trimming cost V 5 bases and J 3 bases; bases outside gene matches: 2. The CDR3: CASRAGNYEQYF. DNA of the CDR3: TGCGCCAGCAGAGCGGGAAACTACGAGCAGTACTTC.

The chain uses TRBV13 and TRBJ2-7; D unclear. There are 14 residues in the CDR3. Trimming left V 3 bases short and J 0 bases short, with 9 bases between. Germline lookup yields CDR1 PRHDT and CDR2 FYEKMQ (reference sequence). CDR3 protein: CASSFSRFSYEQYF. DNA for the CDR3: TGTGCCAGCAGCTTTAGCCGTTTCTCCTACGAGCAGTACTTC. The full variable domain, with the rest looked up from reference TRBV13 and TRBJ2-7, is AAGVIQSPRHLIKEKRETATLKCYPIPRHDTVYWYQQGPGQDPQFLISFYEKMQSDKGSIPDRFSAQQFSDYHSELNMSSLELGDSALYFCASSFSRFSYEQYFGPGTRLTVT.

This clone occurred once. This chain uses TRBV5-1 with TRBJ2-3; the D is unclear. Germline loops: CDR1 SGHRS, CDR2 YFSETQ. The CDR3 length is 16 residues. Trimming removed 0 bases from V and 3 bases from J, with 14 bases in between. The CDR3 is CASSLGWRADTDTQYF. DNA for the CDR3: TGCGCCAGCAGCTTGGGGTGGCGAGCTGATACAGATACGCAGTATTTT.

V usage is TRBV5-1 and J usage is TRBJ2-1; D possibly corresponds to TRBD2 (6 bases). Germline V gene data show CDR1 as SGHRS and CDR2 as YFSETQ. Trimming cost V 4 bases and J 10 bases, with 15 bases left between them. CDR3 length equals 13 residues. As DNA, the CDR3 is TGCGCCAGCAGCCCCGGACGCGGGATCGAGCAGTTCTTC. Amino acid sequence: CASSPGRGIEQFF.

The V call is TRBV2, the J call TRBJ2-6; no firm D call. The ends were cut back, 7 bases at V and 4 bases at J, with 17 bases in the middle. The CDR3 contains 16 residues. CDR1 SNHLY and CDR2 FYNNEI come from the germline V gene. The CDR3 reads CASTTATTQGANVLTF. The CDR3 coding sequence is TGTGCCAGCACTACGGCAACGACCCAAGGGGCCAACGTCCTGACTTTC. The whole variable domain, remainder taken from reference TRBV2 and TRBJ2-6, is EPEVTQTPSHQVTQMGQEVILRCVPISNHLYFYWYRQILGQKVEFLVSFYNNEISEKSEIFDDQFSVERPDGSNFTLKIRSTKLEDSAMYFCASTTATTQGANVLTFGAGSRLTVL.

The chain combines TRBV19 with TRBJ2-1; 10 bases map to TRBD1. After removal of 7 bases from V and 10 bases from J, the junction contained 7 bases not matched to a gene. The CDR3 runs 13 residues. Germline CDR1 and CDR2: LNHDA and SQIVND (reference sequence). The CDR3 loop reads CASKKRTGGEQFF. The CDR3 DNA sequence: TGTGCCAGTAAAAAGAGGACAGGGGGAGAGCAGTTCTTC.

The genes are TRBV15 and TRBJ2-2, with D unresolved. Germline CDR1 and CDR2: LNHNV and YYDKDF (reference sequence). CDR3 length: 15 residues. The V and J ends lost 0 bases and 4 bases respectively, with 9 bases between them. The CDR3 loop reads CATSRDFGVTGELFF. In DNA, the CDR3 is TGTGCCACCAGCAGAGATTTTGGGGTCACCGGGGAGCTGTTTTTT.

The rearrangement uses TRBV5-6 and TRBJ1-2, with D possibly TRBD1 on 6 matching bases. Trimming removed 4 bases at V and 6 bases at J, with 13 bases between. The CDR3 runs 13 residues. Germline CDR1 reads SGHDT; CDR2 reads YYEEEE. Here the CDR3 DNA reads TGTGCCAGCAGCACTTCCCGGACAGATGGCTACACCTTC. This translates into CASSTSRTDGYTF. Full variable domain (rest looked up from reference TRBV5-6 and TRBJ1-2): DAGVTQSPTHLIKTRGQQVTLRCSPKSGHDTVSWYQQALGQGPQFIFQYYEEEERQRGNFPDRFSGHQFPNYSSELNVNALLLGDSALYLCASSTSRTDGYTFGSGTRLTVV.

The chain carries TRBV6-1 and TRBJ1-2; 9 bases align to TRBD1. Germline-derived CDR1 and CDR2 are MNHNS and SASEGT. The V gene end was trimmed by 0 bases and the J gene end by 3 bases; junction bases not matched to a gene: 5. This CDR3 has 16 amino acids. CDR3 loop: CASSEAGTGKYYGYTF. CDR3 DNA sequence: TGTGCCAGCAGTGAAGCCGGGACAGGGAAATACTATGGCTACACCTTC.

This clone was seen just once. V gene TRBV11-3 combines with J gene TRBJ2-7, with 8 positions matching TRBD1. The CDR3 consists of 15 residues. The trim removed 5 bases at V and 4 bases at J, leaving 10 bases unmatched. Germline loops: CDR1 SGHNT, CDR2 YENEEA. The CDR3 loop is CASSPPVDRAYEQYF. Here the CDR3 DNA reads TGTGCCAGCAGCCCTCCTGTGGACAGGGCATACGAGCAGTACTTC.

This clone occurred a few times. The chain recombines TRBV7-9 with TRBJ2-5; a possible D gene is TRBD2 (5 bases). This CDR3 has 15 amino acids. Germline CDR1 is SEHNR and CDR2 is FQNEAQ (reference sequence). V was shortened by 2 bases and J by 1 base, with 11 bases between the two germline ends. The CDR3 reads CASSLRAAIQETQYF. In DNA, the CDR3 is TGTGCCAGCAGCTTAAGAGCGGCGATCCAAGAGACCCAGTACTTC.

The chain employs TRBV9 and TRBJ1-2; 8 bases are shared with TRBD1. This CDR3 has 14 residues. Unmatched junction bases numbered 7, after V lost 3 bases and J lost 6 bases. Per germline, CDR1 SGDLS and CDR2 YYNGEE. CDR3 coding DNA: TGTGCCAGCAGCGGACAGGGGTCGCTTAATGGCTACACCTTC. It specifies CASSGQGSLNGYTF.

The CDR3 DNA sequence: TGTGCCAGCAGCGTAGGTCCTGCTAGCGGGAGGGGGGAGACCCAGTACTTC. It specifies CASSVGPASGRGETQYF. V gene TRBV9 combines with J gene TRBJ2-5; the match to TRBD2 covers 12 bases. The CDR3 totals 17 residues. The V gene's germline CDR1 is SGDLS and CDR2 YYNGEE. V dropped 0 bases and J dropped 5; count of bases not matched to a gene: 8.

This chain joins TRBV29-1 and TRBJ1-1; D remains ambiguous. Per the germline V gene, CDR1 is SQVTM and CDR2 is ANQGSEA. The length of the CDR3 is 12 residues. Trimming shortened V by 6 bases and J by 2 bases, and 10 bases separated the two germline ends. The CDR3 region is CSVRILNTEAFF. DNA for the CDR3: TGCAGCGTCAGAATTTTAAACACTGAAGCTTTCTTT. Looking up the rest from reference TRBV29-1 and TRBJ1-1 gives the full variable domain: SAVISQKPSRDICQRGTSLTIQCQVDSQVTMMFWYRQQPGQSLTLIATANQGSEATYESGFVIDKFPISRPNLTFSTLTVSNMSPEDSSIYLCSVRILNTEAFFGQGTRLTVV.

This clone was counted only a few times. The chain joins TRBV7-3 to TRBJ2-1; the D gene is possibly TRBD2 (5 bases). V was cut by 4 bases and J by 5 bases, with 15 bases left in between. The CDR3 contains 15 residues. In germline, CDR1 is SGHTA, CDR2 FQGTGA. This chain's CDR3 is CASSSLPLGDNEQFF. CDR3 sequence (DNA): TGTGCCAGCAGCTCGTTGCCCCTCGGGGACAATGAGCAGTTCTTC. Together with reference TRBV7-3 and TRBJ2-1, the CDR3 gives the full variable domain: GAGVSQTPSNKVTEKGKYVELRCDPISGHTALYWYRQSLGQGPEFLIYFQGTGAADDSGLPNDRFFAVRPEGSVSTLKIQRTERGDSAVYLCASSSLPLGDNEQFFGPGTRLTVL.

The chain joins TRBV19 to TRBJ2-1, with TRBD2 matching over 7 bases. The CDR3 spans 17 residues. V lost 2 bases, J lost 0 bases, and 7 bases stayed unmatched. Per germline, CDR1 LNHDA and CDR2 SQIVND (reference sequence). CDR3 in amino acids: CASSIQTWTSSYNEQFF. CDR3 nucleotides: TGTGCCAGTAGTATACAAACCTGGACTAGCTCCTACAATGAGCAGTTCTTC.

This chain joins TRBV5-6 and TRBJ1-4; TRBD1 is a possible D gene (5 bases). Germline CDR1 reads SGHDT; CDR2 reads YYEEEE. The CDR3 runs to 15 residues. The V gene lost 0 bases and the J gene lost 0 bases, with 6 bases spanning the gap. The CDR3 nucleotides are TGTGCCAGCAGCTTGGGACAGACAACTAATGAAAAACTGTTTTTT. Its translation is CASSLGQTTNEKLFF.

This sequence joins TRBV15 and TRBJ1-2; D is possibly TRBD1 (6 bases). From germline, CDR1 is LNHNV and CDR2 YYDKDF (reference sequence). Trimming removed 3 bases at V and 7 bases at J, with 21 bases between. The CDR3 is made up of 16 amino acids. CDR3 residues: CATSRNLQGVQSGYTF. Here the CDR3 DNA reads TGTGCCACCAGCAGGAACCTACAGGGAGTTCAAAGTGGCTACACCTTC.

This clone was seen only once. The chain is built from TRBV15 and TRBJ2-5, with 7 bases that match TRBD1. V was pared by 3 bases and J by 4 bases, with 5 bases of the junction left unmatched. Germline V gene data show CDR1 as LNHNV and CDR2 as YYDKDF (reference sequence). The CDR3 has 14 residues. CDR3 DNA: TGTGCCACCAGCAGGCGTAACAGGGGAGAGACCCAGTACTTC. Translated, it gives CATSRRNRGETQYF.

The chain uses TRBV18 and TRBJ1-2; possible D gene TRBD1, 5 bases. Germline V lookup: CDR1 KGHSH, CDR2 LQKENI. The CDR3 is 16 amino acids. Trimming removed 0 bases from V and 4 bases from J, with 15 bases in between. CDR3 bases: TGTGCCAGCTCACCACCCCGGGCGGGGCAGCCCTATGGCTACACCTTC. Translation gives CASSPPRAGQPYGYTF.

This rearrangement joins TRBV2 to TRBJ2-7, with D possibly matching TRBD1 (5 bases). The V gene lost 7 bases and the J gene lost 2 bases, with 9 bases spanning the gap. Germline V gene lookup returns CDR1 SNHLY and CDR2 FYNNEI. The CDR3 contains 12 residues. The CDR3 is CASNRQPYEQYF. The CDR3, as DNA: TGTGCCAGCAACCGACAGCCCTACGAGCAGTACTTC.

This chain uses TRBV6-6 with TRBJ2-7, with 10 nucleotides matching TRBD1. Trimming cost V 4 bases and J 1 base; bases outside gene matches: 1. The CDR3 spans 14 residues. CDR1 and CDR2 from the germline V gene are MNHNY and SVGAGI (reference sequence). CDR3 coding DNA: TGTGCCAGCAGTTGGGGACAGGGGTCCTACGAGCAGTACTTC. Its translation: CASSWGQGSYEQYF.

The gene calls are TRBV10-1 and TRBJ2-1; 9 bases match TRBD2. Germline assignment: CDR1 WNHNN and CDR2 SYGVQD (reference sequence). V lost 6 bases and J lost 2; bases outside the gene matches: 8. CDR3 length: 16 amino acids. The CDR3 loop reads CASSSRLAAAYNEQFF. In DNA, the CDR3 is TGCGCCAGCAGCTCCAGACTAGCGGCAGCCTACAATGAGCAGTTCTTC.